This TCR beta chain was sequenced for a study of identical twins. TCRdb reprocessed the 5' RACE reads with MiXCR, giving one entry per CDR3 protein. The profile shows some 760,000 distinct CDR3 sequences, 15% to 20% of them singletons. A remark on this clonotype: Relative to the germline gene, one junction end is altered; a read error may explain this.

This sample was also put to use in a study of T cells expressing NK-cell markers.

The receptor was derived from a woman younger than 35 in good health. Sample: PBMCs.

CDR3 sequence (DNA): TGTGCCAGCAGTTACTCCTTCAAGGACGGGAGTATTCTCTTC. Translated: CASSYSFKDGSILF. The chain employs TRBV6-5 and TRBJ2-1, with a weak D call TRBD2 (6 bases). The CDR3 consists of 14 residues. CDR1 and CDR2 from the germline V gene are MNHEY and SVGAGI.